What follows describes a single TCR beta chain. The data belong to a study of blood T cell repertoires in COVID-19. During active infection, Seattle patients enrolled and were then monitored through disease. Clones were sequenced by immunoSEQ multiplex PCR, and TCRdb holds only the in-frame ones, with some missing. The table shows over 100,000 clones, with about nine tenths occurring only once. Germline V gene lookup returns CDR1 SQVTM and CDR2 ANQGSEA. V shed 7 bases, J shed 0 bases, and the junction held 5 bases outside the gene matches. The CDR3 runs 14 residues. The chain uses TRBV29-1 and TRBJ1-4; 7 positions agree with TRBD1. The sequencing sample was made of peripheral blood. The clonotype was recovered from a woman in her seventies with COVID-19, enrolled during active disease. The CDR3 spells CSAAGTATNEKLFF. The DNA for the CDR3 is TGCAGCGCAGCCGGGACAGCAACTAATGAAAAACTGTTTTTT.